This T cell receptor beta chain was observed in a study of T cell responses to AZD1222 COVID-19 vaccine (dated by TCRdb to the early 2020s). Context from the whole study: AZD1222 recipients whose second dose came at about 4 weeks and those whose second dose came at about 12 weeks were combined into one group, since spike-specific TCR depth and breadth did not differ between the two schedules. TCR sequencing was performed for more than 230 trial participants, of whom roughly 200 were given two doses of AZD1222 and about 25 were given two doses of MenACWY control vaccine. Enrollment into the trials was organized by age into subgroups of 18-55, 56-69 and 70-plus years, and those subgroups contained roughly 150, 30 and 60 TCR-sequenced participants, respectively. What the research found in general, with its limitations: Participants were mostly white British and included more females than males, and it was suggested by the authors that clonal diversity may have been underestimated. After two AZD1222 doses, both the breadth and the depth of spike-specific TCRs were significantly higher than at day 0 and than in MenACWY recipients. Only five to seven AZD1222 recipients were SARS-CoV-2 seropositive at baseline, limiting conclusions about previously exposed vaccinees. Vaccine-associated CD4 TCRs spanned the whole spike protein, with dominant responses in regions 160-218 and 743-854. Because no day 14 peak-response samples were available, repertoires were characterized only after the peak T cell response. In the small 56-69-year group, the increase in depth fell short of significance, most likely because of low power. Nearly half of unique spike-specific TCRs reportedly recognized epitopes outside regions mutated in the B.1.351 and B.1.1.7 variants.

As for this clone: It lacks a known antigen. Qualities for individual bases were not recorded, and no much larger clone is one base off.

The CDR3 regions of human TCRbeta chains were analyzed by immunosequencing. The original methods were these. Repertoire TCRs were checked for matches against a reference library of SARS-CoV-2-specific TCRs that had been generated using the MIRA antigen-specificity platform. Breadth was defined as the fraction of unique TCRs that were SARS-CoV-2-associated. Depth was defined as the fraction of total T cells that were SARS-CoV-2-associated. Using the MIRA data, each spike-specific TCR was mapped to the spike region that the TCR reacts to and placed in a CD4 or CD8 class. Log10-transformed breadth and depth values were compared by one-way ANOVA with Sidak's multiple comparisons tests. This is the immuneACCESS table as TCRdb keeps it, with only in-frame sequences that have V and J called. A part of the clones is gone; compared with another copy, unresolved V genes explain less than half, and the rest is unexplained. V and J calls plus clone size are reproduced from that table; the DNA served to infer D and trimming. This sample comprises about 160,000 clones, 89% of them detected only once. The biggest ten clones account for just over 5% of the sample.

CDR1 is given as LNHDA and CDR2 as SQIVND, both from the germline V gene (reference sequence). Trimming removed 2 bases from V and 3 bases from J; the gene matches leave 1 base unexplained. There are 13 amino acids in the CDR3, from cysteine to phenylalanine inclusive. The CDR3 DNA has 39 bases and is translated from base 1. The time point label for this specimen denotes: baseline before first vaccination. Vaccinee samples were obtained from the UK trials COV001 and COV002, which included a single-blind randomized controlled phase 2/3 trial of AZD1222 (ChAdOx1 nCoV-19) in healthy adults. For TCRbeta chain sequencing, PBMC samples from trial participants were taken at day 0 and at day 28 after the second dose.

The V and J segments used are TRBV19 and TRBJ2-7, with 7 junctional bases fitting TRBD1. Here the sequenced sample was peripheral blood, taken on day 0 of AZD1222 vaccination. The TCR was taken from an adult in good health. For the CDR3, the sequence is CASSINRGYEQYF. The DNA is as follows: TGTGCCAGTAGTATAAACAGGGGCTACGAGCAGTACTTC. Extended through the reference TRBV19 and TRBJ2-7 proteins, this CDR3 yields the full variable domain: DGGITQSPKYLFRKEGQNVTLSCEQNLNHDAMYWYRQDPGQGLRLIYYSQIVNDFQKGDIAEGYSVSREKKESFPLTVTSAQKNPTAFYLCASSINRGYEQYFGPGTRLTVT.